This record looks at one T cell receptor beta chain sequence and its context. This sample is drawn from a study of blood T cell repertoires in COVID-19. Study as a whole: Samples came from the United States, Italy and Spain, spanning acute and convalescent COVID-19. In each case, the material was cDNA or gDNA derived from T cells, B-cell-depleted T cells, or PBMCs.

Germline-derived CDR1 and CDR2 are MDHEN and SYDVKM. The trim removed 6 bases at V and 9 bases at J, leaving 18 bases unmatched. CDR3 size: 16 residues. Original processing methods: By means of reference gene primer amplification, nucleated cell counts were estimated. Sequencing was performed with immunoSEQ multiplex PCR; in TCRdb, only in-frame clones are kept and a portion is missing. That table supplies the V and J calls and clone size; D and trimming were determined from the DNA. Among about 70,000 clones listed, around 85% were seen once. The TCR originated in a human donor in a cohort sampled during active COVID-19. The chain uses TRBV28 and TRBJ2-3; 7 bases fit TRBD2. The sample was peripheral blood. This chain's CDR3 is CASSPRGSGYIHTQYF. The CDR3 coding sequence is TGTGCCAGCAGCCCACGGGGTAGCGGGTACATTCACACGCAGTATTTT.